The clone carrying this TCR beta chain was seen a handful of times. What it binds is unknown. This CDR3 contains 14 residues. Trimming shortened V by 0 bases and J by 5 bases, and 9 bases separated the two germline ends. CDR1 is SGDLS and CDR2 is YYNGEE in the germline V gene. The data belong to a study of T-cell memory formation after mild COVID-19. Study as a whole: There were largely donor-specific TCR clusters. General study points: Researchers report contracting CD4+ clones mostly in CM and EM, with CD8+ clones in EMRA.

Via MiXCR, TCRdb re-called the 5' RACE reads, giving one row per CDR3 protein. The repertoire includes some 260,000 distinct CDR3 sequences, less than 20% of them detected once, and 3.5% sits in the top ten. This TCR was recovered from a young man who had mild COVID-19 (a few samples of this study predate the infection). Cell type and time point are not known. The chain combines TRBV9 with TRBJ2-1; D is tentatively TRBD1 or TRBD2 (6 bases each). The sequenced material came from PBMCs or a T cell subset sorted from them (not recorded which). Here the CDR3 DNA reads TGTGCCAGCAGCGTAGACGGGGGCCACAATGAGCAGTTCTTC. Residues: CASSVDGGHNEQFF.